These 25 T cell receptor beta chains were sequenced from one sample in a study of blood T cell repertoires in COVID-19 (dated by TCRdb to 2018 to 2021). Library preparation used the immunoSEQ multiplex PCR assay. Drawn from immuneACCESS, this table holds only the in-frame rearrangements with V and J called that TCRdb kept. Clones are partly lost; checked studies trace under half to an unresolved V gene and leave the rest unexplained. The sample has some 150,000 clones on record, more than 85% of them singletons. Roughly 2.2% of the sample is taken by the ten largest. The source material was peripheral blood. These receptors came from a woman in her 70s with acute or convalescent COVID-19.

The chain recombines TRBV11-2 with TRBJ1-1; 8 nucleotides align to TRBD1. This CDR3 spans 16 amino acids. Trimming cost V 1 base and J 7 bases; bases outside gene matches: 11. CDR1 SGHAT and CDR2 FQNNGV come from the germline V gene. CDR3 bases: TGTGCCAGCAGCTTAGGGCCGGGGACAGGACGTTATGAAGCTTTCTTT. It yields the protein CASSLGPGTGRYEAFF.

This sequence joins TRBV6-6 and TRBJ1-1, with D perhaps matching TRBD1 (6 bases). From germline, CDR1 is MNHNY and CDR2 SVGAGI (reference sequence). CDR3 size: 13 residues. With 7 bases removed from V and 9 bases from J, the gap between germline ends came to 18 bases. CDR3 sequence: CASIKPQGWKAFF. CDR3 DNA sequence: TGTGCCAGCATTAAACCTCAGGGGTGGAAAGCTTTCTTT.

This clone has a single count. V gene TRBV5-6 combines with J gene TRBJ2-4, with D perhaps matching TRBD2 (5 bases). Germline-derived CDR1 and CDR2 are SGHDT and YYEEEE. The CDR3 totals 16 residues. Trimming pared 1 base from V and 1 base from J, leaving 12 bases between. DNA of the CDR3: TGTGCCAGCAGCTTGCGCCGGGGTATGGCCAAAAACATTCAGTACTTC. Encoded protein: CASSLRRGMAKNIQYF.

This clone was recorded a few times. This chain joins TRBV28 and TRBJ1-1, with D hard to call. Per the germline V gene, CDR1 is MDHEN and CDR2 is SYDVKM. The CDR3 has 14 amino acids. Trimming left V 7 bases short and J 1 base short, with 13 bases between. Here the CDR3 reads CASTSWAGNTEAFF. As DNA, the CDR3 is TGTGCCAGCACCTCTTGGGCCGGGAACACTGAAGCTTTCTTT.

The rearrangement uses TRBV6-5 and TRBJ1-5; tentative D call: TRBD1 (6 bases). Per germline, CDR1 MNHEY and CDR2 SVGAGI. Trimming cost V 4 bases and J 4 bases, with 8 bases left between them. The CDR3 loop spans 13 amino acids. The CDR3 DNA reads TGTGCCAGCAGTTCGACAGGAAATCAGCCCCAGCATTTT. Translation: CASSSTGNQPQHF.

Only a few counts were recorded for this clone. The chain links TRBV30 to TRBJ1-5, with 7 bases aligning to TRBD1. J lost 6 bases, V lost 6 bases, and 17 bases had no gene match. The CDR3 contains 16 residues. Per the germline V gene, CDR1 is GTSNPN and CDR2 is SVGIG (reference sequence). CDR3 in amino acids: CACQRQGLVAGQPQHF. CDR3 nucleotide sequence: TGTGCCTGTCAAAGACAGGGTTTGGTTGCCGGTCAGCCCCAGCATTTT.

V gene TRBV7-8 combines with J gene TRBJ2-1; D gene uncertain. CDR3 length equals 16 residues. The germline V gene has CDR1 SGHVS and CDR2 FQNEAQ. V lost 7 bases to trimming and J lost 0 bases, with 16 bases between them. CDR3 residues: CASNTYRFSSYNEQFF. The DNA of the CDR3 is TGTGCCAGCAACACTTACAGATTCAGCTCCTACAATGAGCAGTTCTTC.

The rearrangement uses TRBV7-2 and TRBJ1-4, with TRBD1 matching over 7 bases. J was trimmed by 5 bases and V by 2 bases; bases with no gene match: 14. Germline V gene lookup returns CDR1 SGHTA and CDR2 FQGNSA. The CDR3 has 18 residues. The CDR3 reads CASSLSLGGAMGNEKLFF. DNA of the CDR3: TGTGCCAGCAGCTTAAGCCTAGGGGGCGCGATGGGGAATGAAAAACTGTTTTTT.

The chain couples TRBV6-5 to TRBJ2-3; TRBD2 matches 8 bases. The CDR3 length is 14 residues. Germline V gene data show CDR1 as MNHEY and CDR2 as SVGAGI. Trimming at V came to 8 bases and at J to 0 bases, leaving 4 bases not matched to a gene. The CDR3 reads CASPGGLSTDTQYF. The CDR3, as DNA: TGTGCCAGCCCGGGGGGGCTGAGCACAGATACGCAGTATTTT.

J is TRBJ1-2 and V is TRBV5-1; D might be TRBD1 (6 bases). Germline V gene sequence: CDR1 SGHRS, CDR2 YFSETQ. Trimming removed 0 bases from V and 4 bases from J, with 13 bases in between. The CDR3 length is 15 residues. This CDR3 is CASSLARGNSYGYTF. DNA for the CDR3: TGCGCCAGCAGCTTGGCCAGGGGTAATTCCTATGGCTACACCTTC.

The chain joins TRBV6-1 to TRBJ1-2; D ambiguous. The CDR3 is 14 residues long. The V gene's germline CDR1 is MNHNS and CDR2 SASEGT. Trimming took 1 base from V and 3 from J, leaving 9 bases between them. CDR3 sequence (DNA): TGTGCCAGCAGTGAAGGGGAGTTAGACTATGGCTACACCTTC. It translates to CASSEGELDYGYTF.

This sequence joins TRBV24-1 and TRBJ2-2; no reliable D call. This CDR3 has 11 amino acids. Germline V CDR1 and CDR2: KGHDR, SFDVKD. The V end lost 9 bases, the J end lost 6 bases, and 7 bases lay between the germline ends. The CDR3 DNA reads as TGTGCCACCGGCTCAGCCGGGGAGCTGTTTTTT. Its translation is CATGSAGELFF.

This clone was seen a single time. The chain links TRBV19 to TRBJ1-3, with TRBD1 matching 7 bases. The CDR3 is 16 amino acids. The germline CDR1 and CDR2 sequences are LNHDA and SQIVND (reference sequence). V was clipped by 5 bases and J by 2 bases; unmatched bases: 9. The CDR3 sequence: CASSVKQGSAGNTIYF. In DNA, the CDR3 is TGTGCCAGTAGTGTAAAACAGGGGAGCGCTGGAAACACCATATATTTT.

Here the CDR3 reads CASSTGWAYGYTF. CDR3 nucleotide sequence: TGTGCCAGCAGTACAGGGTGGGCCTATGGCTACACCTTC. The chain uses TRBV2 and TRBJ1-2; maybe TRBD1 (6 bases). There are 13 residues in the CDR3. V lost 5 bases, J lost 4 bases, and 11 bases lay in between. CDR1 SNHLY and CDR2 FYNNEI come from the germline V gene.

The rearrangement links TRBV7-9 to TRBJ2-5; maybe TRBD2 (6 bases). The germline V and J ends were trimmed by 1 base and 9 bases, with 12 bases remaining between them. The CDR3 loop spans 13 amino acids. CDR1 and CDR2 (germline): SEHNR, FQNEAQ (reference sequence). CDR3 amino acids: CASSLERVGAQYF. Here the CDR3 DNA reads TGTGCCAGCAGCTTAGAGCGGGTAGGGGCCCAGTACTTC. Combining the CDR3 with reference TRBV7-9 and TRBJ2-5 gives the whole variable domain DTGVSQNPRHKITKRGQNVTFRCDPISEHNRLYWYRQTLGQGPEFLTYFQNEAQLEKSRLLSDRFSAERPKGSFSTLEIQRTEQGDSAMYLCASSLERVGAQYFGPGTRLLVL.

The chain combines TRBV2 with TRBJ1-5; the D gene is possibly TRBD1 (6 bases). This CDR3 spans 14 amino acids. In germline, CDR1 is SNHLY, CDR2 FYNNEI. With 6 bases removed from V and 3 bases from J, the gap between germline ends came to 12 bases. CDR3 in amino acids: CASSGDTVNQPQHF. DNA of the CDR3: TGTGCCAGCAGCGGGGACACGGTCAATCAGCCCCAGCATTTT.

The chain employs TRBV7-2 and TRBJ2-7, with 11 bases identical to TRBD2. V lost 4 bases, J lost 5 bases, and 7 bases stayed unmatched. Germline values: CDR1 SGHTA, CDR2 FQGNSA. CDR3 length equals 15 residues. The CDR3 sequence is CASSYASGGMNEQYF. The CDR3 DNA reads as TGTGCCAGCAGCTACGCTAGCGGGGGGATGAACGAGCAGTACTTC. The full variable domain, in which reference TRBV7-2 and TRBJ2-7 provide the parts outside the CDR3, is GAGVSQSPSNKVTEKGKDVELRCDPISGHTALYWYRQSLGQGLEFLIYFQGNSAPDKSGLPSDRFSAERTGGSVSTLTIQRTQQEDSAVYLCASSYASGGMNEQYFGPGTRLTVT.

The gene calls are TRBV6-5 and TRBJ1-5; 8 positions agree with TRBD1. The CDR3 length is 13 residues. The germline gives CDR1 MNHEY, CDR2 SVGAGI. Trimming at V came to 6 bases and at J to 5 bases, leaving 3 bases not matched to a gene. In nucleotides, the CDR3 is TGTGCCAGCAGGCCGGACAGGGATCAGCCCCAGCATTTT. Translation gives CASRPDRDQPQHF.

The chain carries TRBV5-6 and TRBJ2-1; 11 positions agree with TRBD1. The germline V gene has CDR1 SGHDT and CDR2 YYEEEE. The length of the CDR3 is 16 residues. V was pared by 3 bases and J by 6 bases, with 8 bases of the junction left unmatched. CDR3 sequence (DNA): TGTGCCAGCAGCTCGATGAGGACAGGGGGCTCCAATGAGCAGTTCTTC. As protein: CASSSMRTGGSNEQFF.

The CDR3 DNA follows: TGCGCCAGCAGCACTCGACAGGGGGGTTTTTCGAGTACTAATGAAAAACTGTTTTTT. It encodes CASSTRQGGFSSTNEKLFF. The rearrangement uses TRBV5-1 and TRBJ1-4; 9 bases align to TRBD1. J gave up 2 bases and V 4 bases, and 15 bases lay outside the gene matches. Germline CDR1 SGHRS, CDR2 YFSETQ. The CDR3 spans 19 residues. Together with reference TRBV5-1 and TRBJ1-4, the CDR3 gives the full variable domain: KAGVTQTPRYLIKTRGQQVTLSCSPISGHRSVSWYQQTPGQGLQFLFEYFSETQRNKGNFPGRFSGRQFSNSRSEMNVSTLELGDSALYLCASSTRQGGFSSTNEKLFFGSGTQLSVL.

CDR3 sequence (DNA): TGTGCCAGCAGCGTGGGGTTTAGCGGGGGACAACGCACAGATACGCAGTATTTT. It yields the protein CASSVGFSGGQRTDTQYF. The chain is built from TRBV9 and TRBJ2-3, with TRBD2 matching over 9 bases. Germline lookup yields CDR1 SGDLS and CDR2 YYNGEE. The CDR3 contains 18 residues. The junction had 11 bases not matched to a gene; V was cut back by 2 bases and J by 1 base.

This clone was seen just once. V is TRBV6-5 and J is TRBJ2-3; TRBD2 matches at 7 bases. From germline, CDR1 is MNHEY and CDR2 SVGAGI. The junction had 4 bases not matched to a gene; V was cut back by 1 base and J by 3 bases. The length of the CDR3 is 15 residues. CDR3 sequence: CASSYLRGNTDTQYF. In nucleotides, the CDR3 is TGTGCCAGCAGTTACTTGCGGGGGAATACAGATACGCAGTATTTT.

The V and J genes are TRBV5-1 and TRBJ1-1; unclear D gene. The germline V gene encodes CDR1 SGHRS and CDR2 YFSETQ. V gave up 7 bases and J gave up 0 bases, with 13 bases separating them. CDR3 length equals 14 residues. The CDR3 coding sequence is TGCGCCAGCGTCATAAACCCGGTGAACACTGAAGCTTTCTTT. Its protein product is CASVINPVNTEAFF.

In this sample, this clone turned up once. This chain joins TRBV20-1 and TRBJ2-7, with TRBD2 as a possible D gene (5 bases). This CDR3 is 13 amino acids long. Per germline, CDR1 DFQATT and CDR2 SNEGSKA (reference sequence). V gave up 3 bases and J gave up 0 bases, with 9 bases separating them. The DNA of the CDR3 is TGCAGTGCTAGTTCGGGGAGCTCCTACGAGCAGTACGTC. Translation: CSASSGSSYEQYV.

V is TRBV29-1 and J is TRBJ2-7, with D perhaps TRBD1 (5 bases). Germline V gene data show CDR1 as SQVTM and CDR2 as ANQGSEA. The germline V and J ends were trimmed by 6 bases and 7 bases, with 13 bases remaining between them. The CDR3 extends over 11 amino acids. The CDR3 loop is CSVQTVGEQYV. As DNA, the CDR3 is TGCAGCGTGCAGACAGTAGGTGAGCAGTACGTC.